The present T cell receptor beta chain was sequenced within a study of T cell repertoires in cytomegalovirus infection. Via MiXCR, TCRdb re-called the reads, giving one row per CDR3 protein. Of hundreds of thousands of distinct CDR3 sequences listed, about 30% are singletons. The study, taken as a whole, reports: Across the ex vivo response, the dominant clonotypes were HLA-C-restricted CMV-specific TCR beta clonotypes.

This clonotype came up once. Its target is unknown. The germline CDR1 and CDR2 sequences are MNHNY and SVGAGI (reference sequence). With 10 bases removed from V and 3 bases from J, the gap between germline ends came to 9 bases. The CDR3 is 11 amino acids. The input for sequencing was cultured PBMCs, taken from culture after CMV antigen stimulation. The receptor comes from a human donor in good health (CMV status not recorded). Some clones in this sample may be carry-over from other donors' samples. The V gene is TRBV6-6, the J gene TRBJ1-1, with TRBD1 as a possible D gene (5 bases). The CDR3 protein is CATWGDTEAFF. In nucleotides, the CDR3 is TGTGCCACTTGGGGGGACACTGAAGCTTTCTTT.